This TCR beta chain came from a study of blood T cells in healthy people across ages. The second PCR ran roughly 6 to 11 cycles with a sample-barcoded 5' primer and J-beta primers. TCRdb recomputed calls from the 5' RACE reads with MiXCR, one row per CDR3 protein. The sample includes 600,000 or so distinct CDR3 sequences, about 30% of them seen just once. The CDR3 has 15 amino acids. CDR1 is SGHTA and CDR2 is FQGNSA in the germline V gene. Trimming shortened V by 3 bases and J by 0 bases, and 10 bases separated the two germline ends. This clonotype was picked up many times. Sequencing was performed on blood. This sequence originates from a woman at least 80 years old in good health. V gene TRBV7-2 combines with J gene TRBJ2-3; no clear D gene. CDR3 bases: TGTGCCAGCAGCTTGGTAGTTCAAAGCACAGATACGCAGTATTTT. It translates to CASSLVVQSTDTQYF.